This entry lists 19 T cell receptor beta chains sequenced from one sample in a study of T-cell reconstitution after alpha-beta-depleted transplantation in children. The library targeted TCRbeta and was prepared with unique molecular identifiers. TCRdb called the PCR reads again in MiXCR, with one record for every CDR3 protein. The sample lists a few hundred thousand distinct CDR3 sequences; under 15% were seen once. The material was PBMCs from the stem cell graft donor, obtained from the stem cell graft. These TCRs come from a human donor who donated a stem cell graft to a child with combined immunodeficiency.

This clonotype was detected only a few times. This chain links TRBV4-3 with TRBJ2-2; 8 nucleotides agree with TRBD1. The V gene's germline CDR1 is LGHNA and CDR2 YSLEER. This CDR3 has 16 amino acids. Germline trimming cut 0 bases from V and 7 bases from J; bases unmatched to any gene: 7. CDR3 in DNA: TGCGCCAGCAGCCAAGATCGAGGACAGGGCCACGGGGAGCTGTTTTTT. Translated, it gives CASSQDRGQGHGELFF.

V usage is TRBV6-1 and J usage is TRBJ2-3; 12 bases are a match to TRBD2. J lost 4 bases, V lost 4 bases, and 3 bases had no gene match. The germline V gene encodes CDR1 MNHNS and CDR2 SASEGT. The CDR3 extends over 15 amino acids. The CDR3 nucleotides read TGTGCCAGCAGTGCACTAGCGGGAGGAGCAGATACGCAGTATTTT. Translating it yields CASSALAGGADTQYF.

This clonotype appeared a few times. The V call is TRBV3-1, the J call TRBJ1-1; D is undetermined. In germline, CDR1 is LGHDT, CDR2 YNNKEL (reference sequence). Between the trimmed V and J ends, which lost 5 bases and 1 base, there was a span of 14 bases. The CDR3 has 15 amino acids. CDR3 residues: CASSSHTGPNTEAFF. The CDR3 DNA is TGTGCCAGCAGCTCCCACACCGGGCCGAACACTGAAGCTTTCTTT.

In this sample, this clonotype turned up a few times. V gene TRBV6-1 combines with J gene TRBJ1-6; D is perhaps TRBD1 (5 bases). This CDR3 has 13 amino acids. The V and J ends lost 6 bases and 8 bases respectively, with 11 bases between them. Germline values: CDR1 MNHNS, CDR2 SASEGT. CDR3 sequence: CASRRVRDSPLHF. The CDR3 nucleotides read TGTGCCAGCAGGAGGGTCAGGGATTCACCCCTCCACTTT.

This clonotype occurred many times. The chain couples TRBV12-3 or TRBV12-4 to TRBJ2-7; D gene ambiguous. The V end lost 6 bases, the J end lost 0 bases, and 6 bases lay between the germline ends. The CDR3 consists of 12 residues. The CDR3 DNA reads TGTGCCAGCAGAGGCAACTCCTACGAGCAGTACTTC. Translation: CASRGNSYEQYF.

This clonotype was recorded many times. The rearrangement links TRBV27 to TRBJ1-1; D is perhaps TRBD1 (6 bases). This CDR3 is 14 amino acids long. V was trimmed by 5 bases and J by 1 base, leaving 11 bases between them. Germline-derived CDR1 and CDR2 are MNHEY and SMNVEV (reference sequence). The DNA of the CDR3 is TGTGCCAGCAGTCCCGGGACAACGAACACTGAAGCTTTCTTT. Its protein product is CASSPGTTNTEAFF.

The table lists this clonotype with many counts. CDR3 residues: CASSLGDYYGYTF. The CDR3 coding sequence is TGTGCCAGCAGTCTCGGGGACTACTATGGCTACACCTTC. This chain uses TRBV2 with TRBJ1-2; weak D call: TRBD1 (5 bases). Trimming shortened V by 5 bases and J by 3 bases, and 10 bases separated the two germline ends. The CDR3 has 13 amino acids. Looked up from germline, CDR1 is SNHLY and CDR2 is FYNNEI. The whole variable domain, remainder taken from reference TRBV2 and TRBJ1-2, is EPEVTQTPSHQVTQMGQEVILRCVPISNHLYFYWYRQILGQKVEFLVSFYNNEISEKSEIFDDQFSVERPDGSNFTLKIRSTKLEDSAMYFCASSLGDYYGYTFGSGTRLTVV.

The gene calls are TRBV18 and TRBJ2-1; the D call may be TRBD1 or TRBD2 (5 bases each). Germline CDR1 is KGHSH and CDR2 is LQKENI. CDR3 length: 17 residues. With 1 base removed from V and 0 bases from J, the gap between germline ends came to 13 bases. CDR3 sequence: CASSPRGTSSSYNEQFF. The DNA of the CDR3 is TGTGCCAGCTCACCACGTGGGACGTCTAGCTCCTACAATGAGCAGTTCTTC.

The CDR3 loop reads CASSLVTGGSGANVLTF. The CDR3 DNA follows: TGTGCCAGCAGCTTAGTGACAGGGGGCTCTGGGGCCAACGTCCTGACTTTC. The V call is TRBV7-8, the J call TRBJ2-6, with 9 bases that match TRBD1. The germline V gene has CDR1 SGHVS and CDR2 FQNEAQ. The CDR3 covers 17 residues. The trim removed 1 base at V and 0 bases at J, leaving 1 base unmatched. Together with reference TRBV7-8 and TRBJ2-6, the CDR3 gives the full variable domain: GAGVSQSPRYKVAKRGQDVALRCDPISGHVSLFWYQQALGQGPEFLTYFQNEAQLDKSGLPSDRFFAERPEGSVSTLKIQRTQQEDSAVYLCASSLVTGGSGANVLTFGAGSRLTVL.

The chain couples TRBV7-8 to TRBJ2-7; possible D gene TRBD1, 6 bases. The CDR3 runs 13 residues. V was trimmed by 4 bases and J by 3 bases, leaving 10 bases between them. Germline CDR1 reads SGHVS; CDR2 reads FQNEAQ. As DNA, the CDR3 is TGTGCCAGCAGCTCCGGACAGATCTACGAGCAGTACTTC. It yields the protein CASSSGQIYEQYF.

Here the CDR3 reads CASSLGGWGGTHYNEQFF. The CDR3 bases are TGTGCCAGCAGTTTGGGGGGGTGGGGCGGGACTCACTACAATGAGCAGTTCTTC. The V and J genes are TRBV12-3 or TRBV12-4 and TRBJ2-1; 7 bases agree with TRBD2. J lost 3 bases, V lost 3 bases, and 14 bases had no gene match. The CDR3 has 18 amino acids.

J is TRBJ2-3 and V is TRBV9; 12 bases agree with TRBD2. From germline, CDR1 is SGDLS and CDR2 YYNGEE. The CDR3 has 18 amino acids. Unmatched junction bases numbered 7, after V lost 0 bases and J lost 2 bases. CDR3 coding DNA: TGTGCCAGCAGCGTAGGCCTAGCGGGAGGGCCATTCACAGATACGCAGTATTTT. Its translation is CASSVGLAGGPFTDTQYF.

Only a few counts were recorded for this clonotype. V usage is TRBV18 and J usage is TRBJ2-7, with 13 bases that match TRBD2. This CDR3 has 16 amino acids. Unmatched junction bases numbered 3, after V lost 4 bases and J lost 0 bases. In germline, CDR1 is KGHSH, CDR2 LQKENI. The CDR3: CASSRGLAGDSYEQYF. For the CDR3, the DNA is TGTGCCAGCTCACGCGGACTAGCGGGGGACTCCTACGAGCAGTACTTC.

In this sample, this clonotype turned up a few times. The CDR3: CASSRTSGTAEQFF. The CDR3 DNA is TGTGCCAGCAGCCGTACTAGCGGGACCGCTGAGCAGTTCTTC. The rearrangement links TRBV3-1 to TRBJ2-1, with 10 bases that match TRBD2. This CDR3 comprises 14 residues. The V segment lost 4 bases and the J segment 9 bases; nucleotides outside the gene matches: 6. Germline CDR1 is LGHDT and CDR2 is YNNKEL (reference sequence).

This chain connects TRBV4-2 to TRBJ2-5; perhaps TRBD1 as D (6 bases). Trimming stripped 0 bases from V and 6 bases from J, with 20 bases between. The CDR3 loop spans 17 amino acids. Germline-derived CDR1 and CDR2 are LGHNA and YNFKEQ. The CDR3 DNA reads as TGTGCCAGCAGCCAAGATTTGCAGGGGCTGACCACCCAGACCCAGTACTTC. Protein sequence: CASSQDLQGLTTQTQYF.

The sample holds a few counts of this clonotype. The chain links TRBV15 to TRBJ2-5, with unresolved D. With 0 bases removed from V and 3 bases from J, the gap between germline ends came to 8 bases. This CDR3 is built from 14 residues. Germline-derived CDR1 and CDR2 are LNHNV and YYDKDF (reference sequence). The CDR3 DNA follows: TGTGCCACCAGCAGAGATATCCCCGAAGAGACCCAGTACTTC. It yields the protein CATSRDIPEETQYF.

Only a few counts were recorded for this clonotype. This chain joins TRBV7-3 and TRBJ2-1, with D maybe TRBD1 (5 bases). The length of the CDR3 is 17 residues. Trimming stripped 2 bases from V and 2 bases from J, with 16 bases between. The germline V gene encodes CDR1 SGHTA and CDR2 FQGTGA. The CDR3 spells CASSLDSLVAPYNEQFF. The CDR3 DNA follows: TGTGCCAGCAGCTTAGACAGTCTCGTAGCACCCTACAATGAGCAGTTCTTC.

Points on this clonotype: Germline and junction disagree at one end, which may indicate a read error. The rearrangement joins TRBV28 to TRBJ2-3; D is uncertain. CDR3 length: 14 residues. CDR1 is MDHEN, CDR2 SYDVKM, per germline. The CDR3 DNA is TGTGCCAGCAGTTTATGGAAGGCCACAGATACGCACTATTTT. It is translated as CASSLWKATDTHYF. The full variable domain, rest sourced from reference TRBV28 and TRBJ2-3, is DVKVTQSSRYLVKRTGEKVFLECVQDMDHENMFWYRQDPGLGLRLIYFSYDVKMKEKGDIPEGYSVSREKKERFSLILESASTNQTSMYLCASSLWKATDTHYFGPGTRLTVL.

This chain joins TRBV2 and TRBJ2-3; D perhaps matches TRBD1 (8 bases). CDR3 length: 19 amino acids. The V gene lost 8 bases and the J gene lost 0 bases, with 27 bases spanning the gap. From germline, CDR1 is SNHLY and CDR2 FYNNEI. The CDR3: CASWGGSGQGSWSTDTQYF. The CDR3 DNA follows: TGTGCCAGCTGGGGGGGGTCAGGACAGGGCTCTTGGAGCACAGATACGCAGTATTTT.